This T cell receptor beta chain is from a study of neurological immune-mediated disorders. Study-wide findings and caveats: Expansion of TCR clones was greatest in HTLV-1-associated myelopathy and smallest in multiple sclerosis, where it fell below that of healthy controls.

5'RACE with 10-nucleotide random UMIs generated the cDNA. TCRdb reprocessed the 5' RACE reads via MiXCR and lists one record per CDR3 protein. The sample shows approximately 41,000 distinct CDR3 sequences, roughly 15% of them seen only once. Trimming took off 4 bases at V and 5 bases at J, with 11 bases between the two ends. The germline V gene has CDR1 MNHNY and CDR2 SVGAGI (reference sequence). This CDR3 region has 14 residues. CD4+ or CD8+ T cells at a count of about a million served as input for the sorted libraries. This clonotype was observed at least ten times. Its antigen is unknown. The rearrangement links TRBV6-6 to TRBJ1-4; D is possibly TRBD1 (6 bases). Sequencing was done on a sample of CD4+ T cells from blood. This TCR was recovered from a woman aged 60-70 years with HTLV-1-associated myelopathy (HAM/TSP). The chain's CDR3 is CASSWTVENEKLFF. The CDR3 region has the DNA TGTGCCAGCAGTTGGACAGTGGAAAATGAAAAACTGTTTTTT.